A selection of T cell receptor beta chains follows, all from one sample in a study of regulatory T cells in long-lasting Graves disease. Using its own MiXCR run on the multiplex PCR reads, TCRdb lists one record per CDR3 protein. This table has about 460,000 distinct CDR3 sequences, 20% to 25% appearing once. This specimen was peripheral blood mononuclear cells (PBMCs), taken when the disease was refractory, from a patient treated with antithyroid drugs. The receptors stem from a female donor with Graves disease. Each CDR3 is given with its conserved first and last residue. A D gene is named only where the DNA matches it firmly. Size is stated for part of the rows, as once, few or many counts, or as a class when the clone is expanded.

clone_size: few; v_call: TRBV12-3/TRBV12-4; d_call: TRBD2; j_call: TRBJ2-7; cdr3_nt: TGTGCCAGCAGTTTAAGGGGCGGGAGTTTCGAGCAGTACTTC; cdr3_aa: CASSLRGGSFEQYF
clone_size: NA; v_call: TRBV7-9; d_call: NA; j_call: TRBJ1-2; cdr3_nt: TGTGCCAGCAGCCTCACAAGTTATGGCTACACCTTC; cdr3_aa: CASSLTSYGYTF
clone_size: NA; v_call: TRBV30; d_call: NA; j_call: TRBJ2-1; cdr3_nt: TGTGCCTGGAGTCCAATAAGCTCCTACAATGAGCAGTTCTTC; cdr3_aa: CAWSPISSYNEQFF
clone_size: many; v_call: TRBV3-1; d_call: NA; j_call: TRBJ1-1; cdr3_nt: TGTGCCAGCAGCGAAGGGGCGAACACTGAAGCTTTCTTT; cdr3_aa: CASSEGANTEAFF
clone_size: many; v_call: TRBV28; d_call: NA; j_call: TRBJ1-1; cdr3_nt: TGTGCCAGCAGTTTGGCGAGGGGCTTAGTAGACACTGAAGCTTTCTTT; cdr3_aa: CASSLARGLVDTEAFF
clone_size: few; v_call: TRBV3-1; d_call: NA; j_call: TRBJ2-7; cdr3_nt: TGTGCCAGCAGCCCCCTCCAGGGCTCCTACGAGCAGTACTTC; cdr3_aa: CASSPLQGSYEQYF
clone_size: NA; v_call: TRBV30; d_call: NA; j_call: TRBJ1-1; cdr3_nt: TGTGCCTGGAGTGTAGATGAGAACACTGAAGCTTTCTTT; cdr3_aa: CAWSVDENTEAFF
clone_size: many; v_call: TRBV29-1; d_call: NA; j_call: TRBJ1-1; cdr3_nt: TGCAGCGTCGAAGGGCAGGTGAACACTGAAGCTTTCTTT; cdr3_aa: CSVEGQVNTEAFF
clone_size: NA; v_call: TRBV6-5; d_call: TRBD2; j_call: TRBJ2-2; cdr3_nt: TGTGCCAGCAGTTACTCCTCTAGCGGGAGGGCCTGGAACACCGGGGAGCTGTTTTTT; cdr3_aa: CASSYSSSGRAWNTGELFF
clone_size: many; v_call: TRBV5-1; d_call: NA; j_call: TRBJ1-2; cdr3_nt: TGCGCCAGCAGCTTGGATGGCAGCTATAACTATGGCTACACCTTC; cdr3_aa: CASSLDGSYNYGYTF
clone_size: many; v_call: TRBV6-1; d_call: NA; j_call: TRBJ1-2; cdr3_nt: TGTGCCAGCAGCAGGGAAGGCTGGATGGACGGCTACACCTTC; cdr3_aa: CASSREGWMDGYTF
clone_size: many; v_call: TRBV2; d_call: NA; j_call: TRBJ2-5; cdr3_nt: TGTGCCAGCAGAGGGGGACGTAGAGAGACCCAGTACTTC; cdr3_aa: CASRGGRRETQYF